This is a list of T cell receptor beta chains from one sample in a study of control samples from healthy donors and cancer patients. Sequenced by immunoSEQ multiplex PCR; TCRdb stores in-frame clones only, minus some. The table records 40,000 to 65,000 clones, around 90% of them present only once. Sequenced input: PBMCs. The receptors shown here come from a man aged 60 to 75 with head and neck cancer. CDR3s include the opening cysteine and the closing phenylalanine or tryptophan. A D gene is named only where the DNA matches it firmly.

V gene	J gene	D gene	CDR3 DNA	CDR3 protein
TRBV10-3	TRBJ2-5	.	TGTGCCATCAGTAGTGGTGAGACCCAGTACTTC	CAISSGETQYF
TRBV5-4	TRBJ2-2	.	TGTGCCAGCAGCCCCGCCGCTGGGGCTACAAACACCGGGGAGCTGTTTTTT	CASSPAAGATNTGELFF
TRBV10-3	TRBJ1-5	TRBD1	TGTGCCATCAGTGAGTCGATACAGGGGATGGGACAGCCCCAGCATTTT	CAISESIQGMGQPQHF
TRBV6-4	TRBJ2-2	TRBD1	TGTGCCAGCAGTAGAGTACAGGGGGCGACCGGGGAGCTGTTTTTT	CASSRVQGATGELFF
TRBV6-2/TRBV6-3	TRBJ2-7	TRBD2	TGTGCCAGCAGCCCCCTTCAAGATCTAGCGGGAGGGTACGAGCAGTACTTC	CASSPLQDLAGGYEQYF
TRBV30	TRBJ2-6	.	TGTGCCTGGGACCAGAGCTCTGGGGCCAACGTCCTGACTTTC	CAWDQSSGANVLTF
TRBV28	TRBJ1-2	TRBD1	TGTGCCACCTTAGCGTCCCGGGACAGGGTCCGGGGCTACACCTTC	CATLASRDRVRGYTF
TRBV29-1	TRBJ2-3	.	TGCAGCGTTGCCGGGGGACCCACAGATACGCAGTATTTT	CSVAGGPTDTQYF
TRBV15	TRBJ2-7	.	TGTGCCACCAGCAGAGATTTCTCTGATTTGGGTAGCTACGAGCAGTACTTC	CATSRDFSDLGSYEQYF
TRBV6-5	TRBJ2-5	TRBD1	TGTGCCAGCAGCCCGCCGGGACAGCAAGAGACCCAGTACTTC	CASSPPGQQETQYF
TRBV6-5	TRBJ1-5	.	TGTGCCAGCAGTTTAGGGCTCCCACGCAATCAGCCCCAGCATTTT	CASSLGLPRNQPQHF
TRBV28	TRBJ2-2	.	TGTGCCAGCAGTTTTAAGAGGCAGGGGAACACCGGGGAGCTGTTTTTT	CASSFKRQGNTGELFF
TRBV6-5	TRBJ2-1	TRBD1	TGTGCCAGCAGCTCAGGACAGGGGGAAGGTGAGCAGTTCTTC	CASSSGQGEGEQFF
TRBV30	TRBJ1-1	.	TGTGCCTGGACATGGAACACTGAAGCTTTCTTT	CAWTWNTEAFF
TRBV7-2	TRBJ2-7	TRBD1	TGTGCCAGCAGCTTCTTCCAGGGGGACTCCTACGAGCAGTACTTC	CASSFFQGDSYEQYF